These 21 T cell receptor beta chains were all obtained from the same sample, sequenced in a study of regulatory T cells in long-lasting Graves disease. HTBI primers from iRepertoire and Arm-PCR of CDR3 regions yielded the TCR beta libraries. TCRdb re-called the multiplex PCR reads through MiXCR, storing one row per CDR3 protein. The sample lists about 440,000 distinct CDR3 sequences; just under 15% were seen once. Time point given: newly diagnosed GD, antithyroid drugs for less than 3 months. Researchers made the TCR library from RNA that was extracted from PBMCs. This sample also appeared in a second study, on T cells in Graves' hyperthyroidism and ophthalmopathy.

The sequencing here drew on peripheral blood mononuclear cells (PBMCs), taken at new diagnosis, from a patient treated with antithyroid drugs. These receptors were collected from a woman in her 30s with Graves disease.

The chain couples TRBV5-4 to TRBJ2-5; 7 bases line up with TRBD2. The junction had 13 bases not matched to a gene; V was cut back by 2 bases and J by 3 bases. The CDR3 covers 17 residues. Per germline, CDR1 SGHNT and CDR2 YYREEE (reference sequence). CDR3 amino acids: CASSLPAGKGGEETQYF. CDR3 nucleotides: TGTGCCAGCAGCTTACCCGCCGGTAAGGGAGGGGAAGAGACCCAGTACTTC.

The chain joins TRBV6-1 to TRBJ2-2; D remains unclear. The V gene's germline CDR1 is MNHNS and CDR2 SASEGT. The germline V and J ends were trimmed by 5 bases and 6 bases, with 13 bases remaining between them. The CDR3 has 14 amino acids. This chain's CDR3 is CASSMTPGPGELFF. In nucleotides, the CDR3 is TGTGCCAGCAGTATGACTCCTGGGCCCGGGGAGCTGTTTTTT.

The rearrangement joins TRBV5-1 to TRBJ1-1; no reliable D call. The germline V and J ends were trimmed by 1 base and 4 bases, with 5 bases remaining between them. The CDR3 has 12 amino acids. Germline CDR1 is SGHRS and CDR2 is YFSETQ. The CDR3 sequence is CASSLIPTEAFF. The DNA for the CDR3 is TGCGCCAGCAGCTTGATACCCACTGAAGCTTTCTTT.

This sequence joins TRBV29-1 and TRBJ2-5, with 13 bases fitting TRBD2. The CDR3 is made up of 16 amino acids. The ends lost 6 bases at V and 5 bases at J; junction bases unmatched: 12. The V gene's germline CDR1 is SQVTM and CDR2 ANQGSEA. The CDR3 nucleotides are TGCAGCGTCCGGACTAGCGGGAGTTTGCAAGGGGAGACCCAGTACTTC. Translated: CSVRTSGSLQGETQYF.

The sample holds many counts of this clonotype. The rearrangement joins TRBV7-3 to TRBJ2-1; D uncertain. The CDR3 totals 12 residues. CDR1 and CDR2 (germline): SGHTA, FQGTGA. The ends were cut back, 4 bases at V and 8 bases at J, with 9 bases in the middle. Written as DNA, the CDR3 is TGTGCCAGCAGCTCGAGAGGTGATGAGCAGTTCTTC. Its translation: CASSSRGDEQFF. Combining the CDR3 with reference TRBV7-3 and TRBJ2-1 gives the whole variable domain GAGVSQTPSNKVTEKGKYVELRCDPISGHTALYWYRQSLGQGPEFLIYFQGTGAADDSGLPNDRFFAVRPEGSVSTLKIQRTERGDSAVYLCASSSRGDEQFFGPGTRLTVL.

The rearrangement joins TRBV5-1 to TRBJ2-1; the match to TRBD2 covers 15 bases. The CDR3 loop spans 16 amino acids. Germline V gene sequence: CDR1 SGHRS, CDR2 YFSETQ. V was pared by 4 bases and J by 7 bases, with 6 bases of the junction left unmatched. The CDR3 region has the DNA TGCGCCAGCAGCGGAACGGGACTAGCGGGAGGTAATGAGCAGTTCTTC. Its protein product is CASSGTGLAGGNEQFF.

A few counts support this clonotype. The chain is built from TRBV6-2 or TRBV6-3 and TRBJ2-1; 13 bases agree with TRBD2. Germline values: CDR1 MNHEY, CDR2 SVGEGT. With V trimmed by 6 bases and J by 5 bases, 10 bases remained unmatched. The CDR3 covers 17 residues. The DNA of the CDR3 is TGTGCCAGCAGCTACGGACTAGCGGGAGTGGGGGACAATGAGCAGTTCTTC. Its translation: CASSYGLAGVGDNEQFF.

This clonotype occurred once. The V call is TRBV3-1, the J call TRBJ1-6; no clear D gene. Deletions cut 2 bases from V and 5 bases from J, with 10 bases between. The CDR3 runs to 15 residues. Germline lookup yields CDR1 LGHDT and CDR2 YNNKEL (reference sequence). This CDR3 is CASSQRTEDNSPLHF. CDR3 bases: TGTGCCAGCAGCCAAAGAACAGAAGATAATTCACCCCTCCACTTT.

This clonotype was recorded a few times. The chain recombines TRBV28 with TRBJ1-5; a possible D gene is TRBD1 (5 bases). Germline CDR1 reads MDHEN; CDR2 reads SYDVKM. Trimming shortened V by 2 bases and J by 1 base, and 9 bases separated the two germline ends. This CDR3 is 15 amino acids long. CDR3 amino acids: CASSLIGTSNQPQHF. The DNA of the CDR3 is TGTGCCAGCAGTTTAATCGGGACCAGCAATCAGCCCCAGCATTTT.

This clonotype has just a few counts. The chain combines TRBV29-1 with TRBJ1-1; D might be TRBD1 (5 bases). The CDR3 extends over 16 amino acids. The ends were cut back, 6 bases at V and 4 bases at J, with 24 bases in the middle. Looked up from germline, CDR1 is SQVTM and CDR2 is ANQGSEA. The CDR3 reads CSVHRPGDHMGTEAFF. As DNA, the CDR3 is TGCAGCGTCCATCGACCGGGGGACCATATGGGCACTGAAGCTTTCTTT.

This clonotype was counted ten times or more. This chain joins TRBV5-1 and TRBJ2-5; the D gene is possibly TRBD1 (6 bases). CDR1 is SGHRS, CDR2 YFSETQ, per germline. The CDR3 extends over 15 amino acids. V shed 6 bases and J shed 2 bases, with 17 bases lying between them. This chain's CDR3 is CASKGGEIIQETQYF. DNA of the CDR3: TGCGCCAGCAAAGGGGGAGAAATCATACAAGAGACCCAGTACTTC.

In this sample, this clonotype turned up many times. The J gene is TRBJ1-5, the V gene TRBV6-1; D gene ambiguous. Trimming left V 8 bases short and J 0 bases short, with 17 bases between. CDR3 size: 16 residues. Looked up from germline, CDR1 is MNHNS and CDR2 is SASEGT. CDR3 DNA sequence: TGTGCCAGCTCACCCTTCTCGGAGGGTAGCAATCAGCCCCAGCATTTT. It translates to CASSPFSEGSNQPQHF.

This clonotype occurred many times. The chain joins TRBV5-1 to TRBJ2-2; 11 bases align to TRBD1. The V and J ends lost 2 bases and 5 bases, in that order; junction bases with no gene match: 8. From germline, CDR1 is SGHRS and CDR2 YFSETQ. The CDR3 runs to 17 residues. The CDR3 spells CASSFSLGTGGTGELFF. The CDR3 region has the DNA TGCGCCAGCAGCTTTTCCCTTGGGACAGGGGGGACCGGGGAGCTGTTTTTT.

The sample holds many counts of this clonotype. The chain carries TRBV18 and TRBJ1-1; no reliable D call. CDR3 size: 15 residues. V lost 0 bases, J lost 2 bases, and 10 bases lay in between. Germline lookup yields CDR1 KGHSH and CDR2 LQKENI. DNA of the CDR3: TGTGCCAGCTCACCACCGCTGGGTTCCAACACTGAAGCTTTCTTT. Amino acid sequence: CASSPPLGSNTEAFF.

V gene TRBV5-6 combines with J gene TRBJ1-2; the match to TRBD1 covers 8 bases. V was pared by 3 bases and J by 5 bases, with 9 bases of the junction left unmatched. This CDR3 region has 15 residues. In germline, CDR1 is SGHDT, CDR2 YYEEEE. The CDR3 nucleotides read TGTGCCAGCAGCTACCGGACAGGGATCATATATGGCTACACCTTC. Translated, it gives CASSYRTGIIYGYTF.

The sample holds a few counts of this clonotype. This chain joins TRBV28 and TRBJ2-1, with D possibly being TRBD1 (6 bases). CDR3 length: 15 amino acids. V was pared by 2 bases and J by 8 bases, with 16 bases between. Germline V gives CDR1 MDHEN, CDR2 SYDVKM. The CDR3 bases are TGTGCCAGCAGTTTAGCGGGTAACAGGGATGATGAGCAGTTCTTC. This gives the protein CASSLAGNRDDEQFF.

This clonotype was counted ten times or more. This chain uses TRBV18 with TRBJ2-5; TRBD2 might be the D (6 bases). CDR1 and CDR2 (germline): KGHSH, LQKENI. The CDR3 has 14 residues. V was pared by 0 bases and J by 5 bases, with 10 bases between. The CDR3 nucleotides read TGTGCCAGCTCACCACCGACTAGAACGGAGACCCAGTACTTC. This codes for CASSPPTRTETQYF.

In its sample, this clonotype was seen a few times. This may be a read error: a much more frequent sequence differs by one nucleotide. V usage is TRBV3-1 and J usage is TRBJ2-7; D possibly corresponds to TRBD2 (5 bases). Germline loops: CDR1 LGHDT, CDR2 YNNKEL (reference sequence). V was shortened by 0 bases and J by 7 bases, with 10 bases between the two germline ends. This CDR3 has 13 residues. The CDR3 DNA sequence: TGTGCCAGCAGCCAAGATCCGGGAAATGAGCAGTACTTC. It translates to CASSQDPGNEQYF.

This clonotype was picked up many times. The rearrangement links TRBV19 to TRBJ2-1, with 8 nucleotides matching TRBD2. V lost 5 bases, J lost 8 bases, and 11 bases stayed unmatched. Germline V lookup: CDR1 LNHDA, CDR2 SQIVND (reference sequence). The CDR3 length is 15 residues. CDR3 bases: TGTGCCAGTAGTTTACTAGCGGCTAAGGGGGATGAGCAGTTCTTC. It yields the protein CASSLLAAKGDEQFF.

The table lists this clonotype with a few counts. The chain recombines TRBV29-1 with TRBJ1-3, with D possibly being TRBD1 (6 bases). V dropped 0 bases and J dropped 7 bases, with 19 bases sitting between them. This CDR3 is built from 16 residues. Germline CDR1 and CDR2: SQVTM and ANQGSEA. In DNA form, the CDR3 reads TGCAGCGTTGAAGAGCCGGGACACCACCTAGTGAACACCATATATTTT. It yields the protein CSVEEPGHHLVNTIYF.

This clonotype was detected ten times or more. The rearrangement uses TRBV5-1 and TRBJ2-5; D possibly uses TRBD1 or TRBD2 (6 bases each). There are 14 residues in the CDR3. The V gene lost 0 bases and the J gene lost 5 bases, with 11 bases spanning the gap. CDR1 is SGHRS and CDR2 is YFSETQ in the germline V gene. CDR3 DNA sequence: TGCGCCAGCAGCTTGGAGGACAGCGGGGAGACCCAGTACTTC. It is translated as CASSLEDSGETQYF.